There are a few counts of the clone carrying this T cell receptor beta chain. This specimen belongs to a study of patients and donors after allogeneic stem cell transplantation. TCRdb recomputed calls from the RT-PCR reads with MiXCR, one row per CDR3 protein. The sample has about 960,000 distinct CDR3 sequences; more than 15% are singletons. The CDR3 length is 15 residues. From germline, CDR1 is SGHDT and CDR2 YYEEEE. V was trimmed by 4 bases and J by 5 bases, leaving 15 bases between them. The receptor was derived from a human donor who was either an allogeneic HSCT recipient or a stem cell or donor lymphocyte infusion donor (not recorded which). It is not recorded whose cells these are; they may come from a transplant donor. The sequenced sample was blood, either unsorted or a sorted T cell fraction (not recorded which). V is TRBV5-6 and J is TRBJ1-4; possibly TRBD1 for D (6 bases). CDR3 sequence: CASSPRGARNEKLFF. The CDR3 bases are TGTGCCAGCAGCCCAAGGGGGGCCCGGAATGAAAAACTGTTTTTT.